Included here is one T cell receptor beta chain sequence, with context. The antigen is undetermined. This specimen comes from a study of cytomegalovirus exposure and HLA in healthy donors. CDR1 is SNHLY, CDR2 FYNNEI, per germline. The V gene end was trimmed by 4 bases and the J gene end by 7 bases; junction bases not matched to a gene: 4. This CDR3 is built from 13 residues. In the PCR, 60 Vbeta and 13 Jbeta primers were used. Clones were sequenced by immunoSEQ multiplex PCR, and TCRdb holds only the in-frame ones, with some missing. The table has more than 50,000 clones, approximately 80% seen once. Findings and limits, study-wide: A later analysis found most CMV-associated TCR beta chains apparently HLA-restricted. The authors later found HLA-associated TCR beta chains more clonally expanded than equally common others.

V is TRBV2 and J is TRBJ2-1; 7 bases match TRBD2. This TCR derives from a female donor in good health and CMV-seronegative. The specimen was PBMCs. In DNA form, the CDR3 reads TGTGCCAGCAGTGGTCTAGCGGCGAATGAGCAGTTCTTC. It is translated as CASSGLAANEQFF.